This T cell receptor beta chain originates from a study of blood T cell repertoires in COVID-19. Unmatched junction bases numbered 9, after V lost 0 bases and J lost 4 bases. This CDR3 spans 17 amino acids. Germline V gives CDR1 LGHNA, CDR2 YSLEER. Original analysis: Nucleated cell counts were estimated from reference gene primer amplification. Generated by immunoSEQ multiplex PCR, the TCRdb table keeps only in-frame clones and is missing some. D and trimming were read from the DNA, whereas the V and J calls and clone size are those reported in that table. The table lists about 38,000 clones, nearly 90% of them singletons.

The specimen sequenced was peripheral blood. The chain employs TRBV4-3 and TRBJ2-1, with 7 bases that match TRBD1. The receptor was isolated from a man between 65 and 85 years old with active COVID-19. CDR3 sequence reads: CASSQDGRLRGYNEQFF. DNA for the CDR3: TGCGCCAGCAGCCAAGACGGGCGCCTCAGGGGGTACAATGAGCAGTTCTTC.